Below, 5 T cell receptor beta chains from the same sample are listed, as sequenced in a study of blood T cell repertoires in COVID-19. Repertoires were generated with immunoSEQ multiplex PCR, while TCRdb's copy carries only in-frame clones and drops some. The sample contains tens of thousands of clones, around 83% of which appear only once. Input material: peripheral blood. The receptors were sampled from a woman in her sixties with acute or convalescent COVID-19.

This clone has a count of ten or more. This chain joins TRBV11-2 and TRBJ2-1; the match to TRBD2 covers 10 bases. The junction had 9 bases not matched to a gene; V was cut back by 5 bases and J by 8 bases. The CDR3 loop spans 15 amino acids. In germline, CDR1 is SGHAT, CDR2 FQNNGV. This chain's CDR3 is CASSPSGSMVDEQFF. In nucleotides, the CDR3 is TGTGCCAGCAGCCCTAGCGGGAGCATGGTCGATGAGCAGTTCTTC.

The chain carries TRBV7-2 and TRBJ1-5, with D perhaps TRBD1 (5 bases). Germline CDR1 SGHTA, CDR2 FQGNSA. This CDR3 has 15 amino acids. V lost 6 bases and J lost 0, with 12 bases in between. CDR3: CASSSQDYSNQPQHF. The CDR3 region has the DNA TGTGCCAGCAGTTCACAGGATTATAGCAATCAGCCCCAGCATTTT.

The chain combines TRBV4-1 with TRBJ1-6; no definite D call. The V end was cut by 0 bases, the J end by 16 bases, with 10 bases between. The CDR3 sequence is 12 residues long. Germline CDR1 and CDR2: MGHRA and YSYEKL. The CDR3 DNA reads as TGCGCCAGCAGCCAAGATTGGGGAGGGCTCCACTTT. It is translated as CASSQDWGGLHF.

This clone was counted once. The genes are TRBV27 and TRBJ1-6; D unresolved. Deletions cut 3 bases from V and 8 bases from J, with 14 bases between. The CDR3 extends over 15 amino acids. The V gene's germline CDR1 is MNHEY and CDR2 SMNVEV (reference sequence). The CDR3 DNA reads TGTGCCAGCAGTTTCCAAGTTCGAGAGGATTCACCCCTCCACTTT. Protein product: CASSFQVREDSPLHF.

This clone was picked up a small number of times. The rearrangement joins TRBV7-2 to TRBJ1-4; D unclear. This CDR3 spans 14 amino acids. Per germline, CDR1 SGHTA and CDR2 FQGNSA. V gave up 4 bases and J gave up 8 bases, with 14 bases separating them. The chain's CDR3 is CASSSTREGEKLFF. The CDR3 DNA sequence: TGTGCCAGCAGCTCTACCCGGGAAGGGGAAAAACTGTTTTTT.